This T cell receptor beta chain was captured in a study of beta chain features in type 1 diabetes. Study at large: All samples yielded around 98 million examined sorted cells. Study-level findings and limits: When VDJ junctions were examined, type 1 diabetes patients showed fewer insertions and more deletions. Within each of all four CD4+ subsets, Type 1 diabetes patients had TCRB CDR3s that were moderately but significantly shorter.

Germline V CDR1 and CDR2: SGHNT, YYREEE (reference sequence). V lost 0 bases and J lost 2, with 10 bases in between. The CDR3 loop spans 15 amino acids. Of the isolated RNA, all was reverse transcribed, and so the sequenced material was expressed TCRB transcripts. Repertoires were generated with immunoSEQ multiplex PCR, while TCRdb's copy carries only in-frame clones and drops some. This table has approximately 280,000 clones, 14% to 15% appearing once. About this clone: Its antigen is as yet unknown.

The receptor's source is a man between 18 and 35 years old with type 1 diabetes. The material sequenced was naive CD4+ T cells from blood. The genes are TRBV5-4 and TRBJ2-3; unclear D gene. CDR3 sequence: CASSLGGLTTDTQYF. CDR3 sequence (DNA): TGTGCCAGCAGCTTGGGAGGCCTTACCACAGATACGCAGTATTTT.